This is a list of T cell receptor beta chains from one sample in a study of early T cells in non-severe SARS-CoV-2 infection. Using its own MiXCR run on the 5' RACE reads, TCRdb lists one record per CDR3 protein. The data show around 65,000 distinct CDR3 sequences, roughly 13% seen once. The sample consisted of whole blood, taken at baseline. The receptors were gathered from an adult who was a healthcare worker with PCR-confirmed SARS-CoV-2 infection or an uninfected control (not recorded which). The CDR3 runs from the conserved cysteine through the conserved F or W. D genes are given only for firm matches. A row's size may be missing; if present it is once, few, many or a size class.

J gene,D gene,clone size,V gene,CDR3 DNA,CDR3 protein
TRBJ2-2,-,-,TRBV11-2,TGTGCCAGCAGCCCCGCCGGGGCCCCCGGGGAGCTGTTTTTT,CASSPAGAPGELFF
TRBJ2-2,-,-,TRBV7-2,TGTGCCAGCAGCTTACGACCCCAAGCCGGGGAGCTGTTTTTT,CASSLRPQAGELFF
TRBJ2-2,-,-,TRBV28,TGTGCCAGCAGTCTCTGGGCGAACACCGGGGAGCTGTTTTTT,CASSLWANTGELFF
TRBJ1-4,TRBD1,-,TRBV19,TGTGCCACTTCGGACAGGGCTTTTCCTAATGAAAAACTGTTTTTT,CATSDRAFPNEKLFF
TRBJ2-1,-,many,TRBV24-1,TGTGCCACCAGTGACCACACCGACAGATACAATGAGCAGTTCTTC,CATSDHTDRYNEQFF
TRBJ2-7,-,-,TRBV10-3,TGTGCCATCAGTGAGGGGCAGACTAGTAGGTACGAGCAGTACTTC,CAISEGQTSRYEQYF
TRBJ1-1,-,-,TRBV29-1,TGCAGCGGGTTGGTTAACACTGAAGCTTTCTTT,CSGLVNTEAFF
TRBJ2-1,-,few,TRBV18,TGTGCCAGCTCACCAACCAGGGGTTACAATGAGCAGTTCTTC,CASSPTRGYNEQFF
TRBJ2-3,TRBD2,-,TRBV10-1,TGCGCCAGCAGTGAGTCGGCTAGCGGGAGTTTCGGCACAGATACGCAGTATTTT,CASSESASGSFGTDTQYF
TRBJ2-3,-,-,TRBV7-9,TGTGCCAGCACCCCCGGGCTAACTAGCACAGATACGCAGTATTTT,CASTPGLTSTDTQYF
TRBJ2-5,-,few,TRBV18,TGTGCCAGCTCACCGCTACGGGTGCAAGAGACCCAGTACTTC,CASSPLRVQETQYF
TRBJ2-1,-,many,TRBV7-2,TGTGCCAGCAGCTTAGGTGGCGTCGGGCAGTTCTTC,CASSLGGVGQFF
TRBJ2-4,-,many,TRBV12-3/TRBV12-4,TGTGCCAGCAGTCAACCCGGGGGTGGGGACATTCAGTACTTC,CASSQPGGGDIQYF
TRBJ2-2,-,few,TRBV6-5,TGTGCCAGCAGTTATATTCTGGGCGGGGAGCTGTTTTTT,CASSYILGGELFF
TRBJ2-3,-,many,TRBV7-2,TGTGCCAGCAGCTTAGTAGGGGGGGAGAGCACAGATACGCAGTATTTT,CASSLVGGESTDTQYF
TRBJ2-7,-,many,TRBV10-2,TGCGCCAGCAGGGGACTTAACTCCTACGAGCAGTACTTC,CASRGLNSYEQYF
TRBJ2-5,TRBD2,-,TRBV28,TGTGCCAGCACGGGCGGGGGGGAAGAGAGGACCCAGTACTTC,CASTGGGEERTQYF
TRBJ2-1,-,few,TRBV19,TGTGCCAGTAGTATATTCGCGCCGACAGGTCCCTACAATGAGCAGTTCTTC,CASSIFAPTGPYNEQFF
TRBJ1-1,-,-,TRBV6-2/TRBV6-3,TGTGCCAGCAGTTACCAGCTGGGACGGGCTGAAGCTTTCTTT,CASSYQLGRAEAFF
TRBJ2-7,-,many,TRBV6-5,TGTGCCAGCAGTTACTCGGGCGGAGACTCCTACGAGCAGTACTTC,CASSYSGGDSYEQYF
TRBJ2-7,-,-,TRBV18,TGTGCCAGCTCACCAGGGTTTGGGCAGGACTCCTACGAGCAGTACTTC,CASSPGFGQDSYEQYF
TRBJ2-3,-,few,TRBV29-1,TGCAGCGTTGAAATAGGAGGGGCAGATACGCAGTATTTT,CSVEIGGADTQYF
TRBJ2-3,TRBD2,few,TRBV20-1,TGCAGTGCCATAGCGGGAGGGCAGGATACGCAGTATTTT,CSAIAGGQDTQYF
TRBJ2-5,-,-,TRBV6-2/TRBV6-3,TGTGCCAGCAGTTGGATTCTCCAAGAGACCCAGTACTTC,CASSWILQETQYF
TRBJ2-3,-,-,TRBV13,TGTGCCAGCAGCTTAATGACGGTAGATACGCAGTATTTT,CASSLMTVDTQYF
TRBJ2-7,-,few,TRBV12-3/TRBV12-4,TGTGCCAGCAGCCCCGACAGAGGGCACTACGAGCAGTACTTC,CASSPDRGHYEQYF
TRBJ2-2,-,few,TRBV24-1,TGTGCCACTCGCGGGCTGACGAACACCGGGGAGCTGTTTTTT,CATRGLTNTGELFF
TRBJ1-6,-,-,TRBV27,TGTGCCAGCAGATTGAAACAGGGCTATAATTCACCCCTCCACTTT,CASRLKQGYNSPLHF
TRBJ2-5,TRBD2,-,TRBV6-2/TRBV6-3,TGTGCCAGCGTGCTAGCGGGGAGAAGAGAAGAGACCCAGTACTTC,CASVLAGRREETQYF
TRBJ1-5,-,many,TRBV11-2,TGTGCCAGCAGCGACCCCCCACGCAATCAGCCCCAGCATTTT,CASSDPPRNQPQHF
TRBJ1-5,-,many,TRBV7-9,TGTGCCAGCAGCTCGGGTCCCAGCAATCAGCCCCAGCATTTT,CASSSGPSNQPQHF
TRBJ2-7,TRBD1,once,TRBV12-3/TRBV12-4,TGTGCCAGCAGAGGGGACAGGGGTCGGTGGGAGCAGTACTTC,CASRGDRGRWEQYF
TRBJ1-1,-,many,TRBV6-1,TGTGCCAGCAGTGAAATGACAGGCAACACTGAAGCTTTCTTT,CASSEMTGNTEAFF
TRBJ1-2,-,many,TRBV29-1,TGCAGCACCGTGGACGGGACCGCTTATGGCTACACCTTC,CSTVDGTAYGYTF
TRBJ1-5,-,-,TRBV10-3,TGTGCCATCTCAGGCGGCGGGGATCAGCCCCAGCATTTT,CAISGGGDQPQHF
TRBJ2-7,TRBD1,many,TRBV19,TGTGCCAGTAGTATTAACAGGGGAAAGAGCGAGCAGTACTTC,CASSINRGKSEQYF
TRBJ2-3,-,-,TRBV4-3,TGCGCCAGCAGCTCCCGGGACACGTTGGCGCAGTATTTT,CASSSRDTLAQYF
TRBJ2-7,TRBD1,-,TRBV9,TGTGCCAGCAGCTCCGAGGGGACAGGGACCCCCTACGAGCAGTACTTC,CASSSEGTGTPYEQYF
TRBJ2-3,-,-,TRBV7-9,TGTGCCAGCAGCTTAGCGGGGGCGACAGATACGCAGTATTTT,CASSLAGATDTQYF
TRBJ1-4,-,many,TRBV20-1,TGCAGTGCTAGATTTACAGGGCGGAATGAAAAACTGTTTTTT,CSARFTGRNEKLFF
TRBJ1-1,-,-,TRBV28,TGTGCCAGCAGCTCAGGGGTAGGGGTCCTGGAAGCTTTCTTT,CASSSGVGVLEAFF
TRBJ2-7,TRBD2,few,TRBV10-2,TGCGCCACCGAGGGGAGGGAAGCCGAGCAGTACTTC,CATEGREAEQYF
TRBJ1-3,-,few,TRBV28,TGTGCCACCCAGGGGTATCCGAGCTCTGGAAACACCATATATTTT,CATQGYPSSGNTIYF